Each of the 26 T cell receptor beta chains below was sequenced from the same sample in a study of T cell responses to AZD1222 COVID-19 vaccine. Here immunoSEQ multiplex PCR was the method, and the copy in TCRdb shows in-frame clones only, minus some. The sample holds about 120,000 clones, about 91% seen once. Sequences were derived from peripheral blood, sampled 28 days after the second AZD1222 dose. These receptor sequences come from an adult who received the AZD1222 COVID-19 vaccine.

This chain connects TRBV28 to TRBJ1-6; D is perhaps TRBD1 (5 bases). V was clipped by 6 bases and J by 7 bases, with 16 bases between them. CDR3 length: 15 amino acids. Germline assignment: CDR1 MDHEN and CDR2 SYDVKM. The chain's CDR3 is CASSFHGTANSPLHF. The CDR3, as DNA: TGTGCCAGCAGCTTCCACGGGACCGCAAATTCACCCCTCCACTTT.

The chain carries TRBV3-1 (or the pseudogene TRBV3-2) and TRBJ1-3; TRBD1 aligns across 9 bases. This CDR3 spans 15 amino acids. Germline V gives CDR1 LGHDT, CDR2 YNNKEL (reference sequence). Trimming removed 1 base from V and 3 bases from J; junction bases left unmatched: 1. The CDR3: CASSQGTGVGNTIYF. CDR3 bases: TGTGCCAGCAGCCAAGGGACAGGGGTTGGAAACACCATATATTTT.

The rearrangement links TRBV28 to TRBJ1-2, with TRBD1 as a possible D gene (5 bases). In germline, CDR1 is MDHEN, CDR2 SYDVKM. V was cut by 5 bases and J by 6 bases, with 31 bases left in between. The CDR3 covers 19 residues. CDR3 in amino acids: CASSARGVSWAFSIHGYTF. CDR3 DNA sequence: TGTGCCAGCAGTGCCCGGGGGGTTTCTTGGGCCTTTTCTATTCATGGCTACACCTTC.

The chain is built from TRBV14 and TRBJ2-7; 8 nucleotides align to TRBD1. There are 13 residues in the CDR3. CDR1 and CDR2 (germline): SGHDN, FVKESK. V trimming: 4 bases; J trimming: 8 bases; junction bases outside the gene matches: 7. This chain's CDR3 is CASSRLDRDQQYF. The CDR3 DNA sequence: TGTGCCAGCAGCCGCCTGGACAGGGATCAGCAGTACTTC.

Only one count was recorded for this clone. The chain employs TRBV18 and TRBJ2-7, with D unclear. CDR1 is KGHSH and CDR2 is LQKENI in the germline V gene. V lost 4 bases, J lost 3 bases, and 7 bases lay in between. This CDR3 comprises 12 residues. The CDR3 sequence is CASSLVLYEQYF. As DNA, the CDR3 is TGTGCCAGCTCACTCGTTCTCTACGAGCAGTACTTC. The full variable domain, completed using reference TRBV18 and TRBJ2-7, is NAGVMQNPRHLVRRRGQEARLRCSPMKGHSHVYWYRQLPEEGLKFMVYLQKENIIDESGMPKERFSAEFPKEGPSILRIQQVVRGDSAAYFCASSLVLYEQYFGPGTRLTVT.

The chain joins TRBV5-1 to TRBJ2-1, with a possible D match to TRBD1 (6 bases). Germline V CDR1 and CDR2: SGHRS, YFSETQ. This CDR3 has 13 residues. The V gene lost 0 bases and the J gene lost 6 bases, with 7 bases spanning the gap. The CDR3 sequence is CASSLVGGNEQFF. The CDR3 nucleotides read TGCGCCAGCAGCTTGGTAGGGGGCAATGAGCAGTTCTTC.

This chain links TRBV3-1 (or the pseudogene TRBV3-2) with TRBJ1-1; TRBD1 is a possible D gene (6 bases). Trimming took 2 bases from V and 4 from J, leaving 20 bases between them. The CDR3 has 17 residues. The germline gives CDR1 LGHDT, CDR2 YNNKEL (reference sequence). CDR3 nucleotide sequence: TGTGCCAGCAGCCAAACACATATGGGGGGGCGCTCCACTGAAGCTTTCTTT. Protein: CASSQTHMGGRSTEAFF.

The rearrangement links TRBV2 to TRBJ1-1; D ambiguous. The CDR3 length is 10 residues. V lost 8 bases, J lost 2 bases, and 3 bases lay in between. Germline CDR1 and CDR2: SNHLY and FYNNEI. The CDR3 loop is CASLNTEAFF. CDR3 nucleotides: TGTGCCAGCTTAAACACTGAAGCTTTCTTT.

The CDR3 DNA sequence: TGTGCCACCAGCAGAATAGGGACAGTTCAAGAGACCCAGTACTTC. Translation: CATSRIGTVQETQYF. The V call is TRBV15, the J call TRBJ2-5; TRBD1 aligns across 7 bases. Germline V gene data show CDR1 as LNHNV and CDR2 as YYDKDF (reference sequence). J lost 2 bases, V lost 2 bases, and 5 bases had no gene match. The CDR3 is 15 residues long.

This chain joins TRBV18 and TRBJ1-1; D is ambiguous. V was pared by 2 bases and J by 1 base, with 5 bases between. Germline CDR1 reads KGHSH; CDR2 reads LQKENI. This CDR3 region has 13 residues. The CDR3: CASSPTRNTEAFF. CDR3 DNA sequence: TGTGCCAGCTCACCAACCAGGAACACTGAAGCTTTCTTT.

V gene TRBV6-5 combines with J gene TRBJ1-6; 7 bases are shared with TRBD1. Germline values: CDR1 MNHEY, CDR2 SVGAGI. This CDR3 is 14 amino acids long. With V trimmed by 6 bases and J by 13 bases, 12 bases remained unmatched. CDR3 protein: CASSLQGRDDPLHF. The CDR3 nucleotides read TGTGCCAGCAGCCTACAGGGGAGGGATGATCCCCTCCACTTT.

The chain recombines TRBV6-2 or TRBV6-3 with TRBJ2-5; TRBD1 agrees at 7 bases. The germline V gene encodes CDR1 MNHEY and CDR2 SVGEGT. Trimming removed 4 bases from V and 2 bases from J; junction bases left unmatched: 4. The CDR3 contains 14 residues. CDR3 residues: CASSFGQVQETQYF. The CDR3 coding sequence is TGTGCCAGCAGTTTCGGACAGGTACAAGAGACCCAGTACTTC.

Comment on this clone: A read error may produce the germline difference seen at one junction end. The chain recombines TRBV7-7 with TRBJ2-5; tentatively, D is TRBD1 or TRBD2 (7 bases each). Germline CDR1 and CDR2: SSHAT and FNYEAQ (reference sequence). There are 15 residues in the CDR3. CDR3 coding DNA: TGTGCTAGCAGCTCACCAGGGGGGGGCCAAGAGACCCAGTACTTC. This sequence encodes CASSSPGGGQETQYF.

The V and J genes are TRBV27 and TRBJ2-3; 11 bases are shared with TRBD2. The trim removed 0 bases at V and 1 base at J, leaving 6 bases unmatched. The CDR3 covers 18 residues. Germline values: CDR1 MNHEY, CDR2 SMNVEV (reference sequence). CDR3 amino acids: CASSLSTSGGLGTDTQYF. CDR3 nucleotides: TGTGCCAGCAGTTTATCCACTAGCGGGGGCCTCGGCACAGATACGCAGTATTTT.

The gene calls are TRBV6-5 and TRBJ2-7; TRBD1 matches at 8 bases. The CDR3 contains 14 residues. With 8 bases clipped from V and 5 bases from J, the junction kept 11 bases outside the gene matches. The germline V gene encodes CDR1 MNHEY and CDR2 SVGAGI. This CDR3 reads CASPPGQVIHEQYF. The CDR3 DNA reads TGTGCCAGCCCCCCGGGACAGGTCATCCACGAGCAGTACTTC.

J is TRBJ2-7 and V is TRBV7-2, with TRBD2 identical over 8 bases. Germline V gene data show CDR1 as SGHTA and CDR2 as FQGNSA. This CDR3 has 14 amino acids. Germline trimming cut 6 bases from V and 6 bases from J; bases unmatched to any gene: 10. The CDR3 loop is CASSIGGAGGEQYF. The CDR3 bases are TGTGCCAGCAGTATCGGGGGGGCCGGTGGCGAGCAGTACTTC.

This chain connects TRBV27 to TRBJ2-7; TRBD1 agrees at 8 bases. Unmatched junction bases numbered 5, after V lost 2 bases and J lost 2 bases. Germline CDR1 and CDR2: MNHEY and SMNVEV (reference sequence). The CDR3 spans 15 residues. The CDR3 loop reads CASSLPGQAPYEQYF. The CDR3 DNA reads TGTGCCAGCAGTTTACCGGGACAGGCACCCTACGAGCAGTACTTC.

The V call is TRBV2, the J call TRBJ1-1; D is ambiguous. This CDR3 has 16 amino acids. Germline CDR1 reads SNHLY; CDR2 reads FYNNEI. The V and J ends lost 3 bases and 0 bases respectively, with 14 bases between them. Here the CDR3 reads CASSDPPPFMNTEAFF. The CDR3, as DNA: TGTGCCAGCAGTGACCCCCCGCCCTTCATGAACACTGAAGCTTTCTTT.

CDR3 coding DNA: TGTGCCAGCAGTGAATTGGGGGTAACGAACACTGAAGCTTTCTTT. Residues: CASSELGVTNTEAFF. The rearrangement uses TRBV6-1 and TRBJ1-1; maybe TRBD1 (5 bases). Trimming left V 2 bases short and J 1 base short, with 11 bases between. CDR3 length equals 15 residues. From germline, CDR1 is MNHNS and CDR2 SASEGT.

J is TRBJ2-1 and V is TRBV11-2; TRBD1 matches at 9 bases. The length of the CDR3 is 14 residues. The germline CDR1 and CDR2 sequences are SGHAT and FQNNGV. The ends lost 5 bases at V and 6 bases at J; junction bases unmatched: 5. The CDR3, as DNA: TGTGCCAGCAGCGAGACAGGGGGGGGCAATGAGCAGTTCTTC. It yields the protein CASSETGGGNEQFF.

The V gene is TRBV11-2, the J gene TRBJ1-2; no definite D call. This CDR3 comprises 13 residues. With 5 bases removed from V and 8 bases from J, the gap between germline ends came to 15 bases. Germline CDR1 reads SGHAT; CDR2 reads FQNNGV. CDR3 nucleotides: TGTGCCAGCAGCCCAACGGCGGTGTGGGGCTACACCTTC. Protein sequence: CASSPTAVWGYTF.

This chain joins TRBV5-6 and TRBJ2-7; 7 bases fit TRBD1. Trimming took 0 bases from V and 3 from J; bases not matched to a gene: 6. This CDR3 contains 15 residues. Germline-derived CDR1 and CDR2 are SGHDT and YYEEEE. The CDR3 loop is CASSLGLQGDYEQYF. CDR3 sequence (DNA): TGTGCCAGCAGCTTGGGGCTCCAGGGGGACTACGAGCAGTACTTC.

V gene TRBV6-2 or TRBV6-3 combines with J gene TRBJ1-1; D not certain. V was shortened by 2 bases and J by 0 bases, with 16 bases between the two germline ends. The CDR3 contains 17 residues. From germline, CDR1 is MNHEY and CDR2 SVGEGT. CDR3 in amino acids: CASSYPGSGVMNTEAFF. CDR3 DNA sequence: TGTGCCAGCAGTTACCCGGGGAGCGGGGTCATGAACACTGAAGCTTTCTTT.

This clone occurred once. The chain carries TRBV10-1 and TRBJ2-6, with 12 bases that match TRBD2. With V trimmed by 9 bases and J by 0 bases, 18 bases remained unmatched. The CDR3 loop spans 21 amino acids. Per germline, CDR1 WNHNN and CDR2 SYGVQD (reference sequence). CDR3 in amino acids: CARSNGTSGLLPSSGANVLTF. CDR3 DNA sequence: TGCGCCAGGTCCAACGGGACTAGCGGGCTCCTACCGTCCTCTGGGGCCAACGTCCTGACTTTC.

J is TRBJ1-1 and V is TRBV5-8; D might be TRBD1 (5 bases). V lost 2 bases and J 4 bases, leaving 15 bases between the germline ends. Per the germline V gene, CDR1 is SGHTS and CDR2 is YDEGEE. The CDR3 loop spans 15 amino acids. DNA of the CDR3: TGTGCCAGCAGCTTCACAGGTGGCTGGGGCACTGAAGCTTTCTTT. This encodes CASSFTGGWGTEAFF.

This chain links TRBV7-9 with TRBJ2-1; 8 bases are shared with TRBD1. Germline CDR1 and CDR2: SEHNR and FQNEAQ (reference sequence). CDR3 size: 15 residues. The V gene end was trimmed by 8 bases and the J gene end by 0 bases; junction bases not matched to a gene: 6. Here the CDR3 reads CASDRGSSSYNEQFF. The CDR3 DNA sequence: TGTGCCAGCGACAGGGGAAGTAGCTCCTACAATGAGCAGTTCTTC.